The source of this T cell receptor (beta chain) is a study of CD8 T cells in ankylosing spondylitis. General study findings and limits: CD8+ disease-linked clones were present at relatively low frequencies in blood.

V dropped 0 bases and J dropped 2 bases, with 14 bases sitting between them. This CDR3 has 17 amino acids. The germline gives CDR1 ENHRY, CDR2 SYGVKD. Quantitative 5'-RACE was performed with molecular barcodes, and it yielded the TCR beta libraries. TCRdb itself ran the 5' RACE reads through MiXCR, one entry per CDR3 protein. The table has tens of thousands of distinct CDR3 sequences, 6.2% seen once. This clonotype was detected ten times or more. No antigen is known for it. This chain joins TRBV10-3 and TRBJ2-1; D unclear. The sequence was obtained from a male donor with ankylosing spondylitis. Material: synovial fluid, either unsorted or a sorted T cell fraction (not recorded which). DNA of the CDR3: TGTGCCATCAGTGAGTCCGTTCAGCAAACTGCCTACAATGAGCAGTTCTTC. Translating it yields CAISESVQQTAYNEQFF.